The T cell receptor (beta chain) under discussion was sequenced for a study of early T cells in non-severe SARS-CoV-2 infection. Looking at the study overall: Sequencing used unsorted whole-blood bulk RNA, so chains lack pairing.

The germline V gene encodes CDR1 DFQATT and CDR2 SNEGSKA (reference sequence). Trimming removed 1 base from V and 3 bases from J; junction bases left unmatched: 11. CDR3 size: 16 residues. One entry per CDR3 protein, called by TCRdb with MiXCR from the 5' RACE reads. The sample comprises some 70,000 distinct CDR3 sequences, roughly 10% of which are singletons, and approximately 3% rests with the top ten. The table lists this clonotype with many counts. This sequence originates from an adult who was a healthcare worker with PCR-confirmed SARS-CoV-2 infection or an uninfected control (not recorded which). V and J are TRBV20-1 and TRBJ2-7, with TRBD2 matching 8 bases. Material: whole blood. CDR3 sequence: CSARVAQRETHYEQYF. The DNA of the CDR3 is TGCAGTGCTAGAGTGGCCCAGCGGGAGACTCACTACGAGCAGTACTTC.